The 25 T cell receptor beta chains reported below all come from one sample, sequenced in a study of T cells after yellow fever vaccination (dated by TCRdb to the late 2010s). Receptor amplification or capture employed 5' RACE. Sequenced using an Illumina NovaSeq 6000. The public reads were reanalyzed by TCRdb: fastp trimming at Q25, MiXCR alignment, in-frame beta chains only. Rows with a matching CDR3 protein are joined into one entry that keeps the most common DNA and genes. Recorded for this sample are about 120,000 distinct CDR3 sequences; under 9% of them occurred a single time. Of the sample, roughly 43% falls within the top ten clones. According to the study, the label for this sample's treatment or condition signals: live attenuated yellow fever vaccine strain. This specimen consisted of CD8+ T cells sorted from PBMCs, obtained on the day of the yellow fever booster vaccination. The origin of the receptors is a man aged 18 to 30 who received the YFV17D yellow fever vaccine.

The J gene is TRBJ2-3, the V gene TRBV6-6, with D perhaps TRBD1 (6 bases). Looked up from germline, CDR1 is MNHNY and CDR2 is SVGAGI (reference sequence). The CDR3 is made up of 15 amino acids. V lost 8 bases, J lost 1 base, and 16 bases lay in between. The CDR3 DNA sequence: TGTGCCAGCCCACTTACCCCAGGGGGCACAGATACGCAGTATTTT. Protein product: CASPLTPGGTDTQYF.

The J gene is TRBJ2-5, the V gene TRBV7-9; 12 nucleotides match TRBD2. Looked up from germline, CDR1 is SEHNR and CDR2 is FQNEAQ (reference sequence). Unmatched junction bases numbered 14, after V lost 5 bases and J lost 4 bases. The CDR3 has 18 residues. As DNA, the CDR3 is TGTGCCAGCAGCGGACCGATACTAGCGGGGGGATCAGGAGAGACCCAGTACTTC. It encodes CASSGPILAGGSGETQYF.

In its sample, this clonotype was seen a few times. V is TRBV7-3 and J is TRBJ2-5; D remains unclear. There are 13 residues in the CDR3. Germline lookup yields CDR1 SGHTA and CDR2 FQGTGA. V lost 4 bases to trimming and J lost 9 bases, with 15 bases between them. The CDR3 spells CASSSRHFLPQYF. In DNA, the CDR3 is TGTGCCAGCAGCTCCAGACACTTCTTACCCCAGTACTTC. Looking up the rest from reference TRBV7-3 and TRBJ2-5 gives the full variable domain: GAGVSQTPSNKVTEKGKYVELRCDPISGHTALYWYRQSLGQGPEFLIYFQGTGAADDSGLPNDRFFAVRPEGSVSTLKIQRTERGDSAVYLCASSSRHFLPQYFGPGTRLLVL.

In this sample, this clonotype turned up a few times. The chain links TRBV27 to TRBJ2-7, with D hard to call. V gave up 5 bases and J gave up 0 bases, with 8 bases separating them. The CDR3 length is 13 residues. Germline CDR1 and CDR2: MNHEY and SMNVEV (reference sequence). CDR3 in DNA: TGTGCCAGCAGTCCCCGGAACTCCTACGAGCAGTACGTC. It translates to CASSPRNSYEQYV.

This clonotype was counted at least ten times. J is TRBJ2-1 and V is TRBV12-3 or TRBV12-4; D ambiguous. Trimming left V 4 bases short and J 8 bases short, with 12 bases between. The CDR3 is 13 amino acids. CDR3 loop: CASSSTNWDEQFF. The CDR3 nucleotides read TGTGCCAGCAGTTCGACGAATTGGGATGAGCAGTTCTTC.

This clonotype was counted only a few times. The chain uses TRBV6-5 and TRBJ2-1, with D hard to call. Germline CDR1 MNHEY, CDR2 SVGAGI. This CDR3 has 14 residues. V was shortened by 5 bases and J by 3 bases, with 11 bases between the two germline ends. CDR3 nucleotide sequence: TGTGCCAGCAGTCCACGTACGCACTACAATGAGCAGTTCTTC. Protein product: CASSPRTHYNEQFF.

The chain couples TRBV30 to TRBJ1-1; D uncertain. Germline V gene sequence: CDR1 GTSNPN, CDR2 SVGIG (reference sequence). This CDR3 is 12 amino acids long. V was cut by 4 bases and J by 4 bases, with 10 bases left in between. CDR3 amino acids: CAWNMGFTEAFF. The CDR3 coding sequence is TGTGCCTGGAATATGGGGTTCACTGAAGCTTTCTTT. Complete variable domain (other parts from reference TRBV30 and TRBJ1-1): SQTIHQWPATLVQPVGSPLSLECTVEGTSNPNLYWYRQAAGRGLQLLFYSVGIGQISSEVPQNLSASRPQDRQFILSSKKLLLSDSGFYLCAWNMGFTEAFFGQGTRLTVV.

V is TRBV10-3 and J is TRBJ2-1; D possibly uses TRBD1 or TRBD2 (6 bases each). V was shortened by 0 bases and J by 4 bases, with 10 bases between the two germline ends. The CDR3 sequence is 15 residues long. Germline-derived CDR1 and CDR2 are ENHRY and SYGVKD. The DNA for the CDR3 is TGTGCCATCAGTGAGTCAGGAGGGGGGTACAATGAGCAGTTCTTC. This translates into CAISESGGGYNEQFF.

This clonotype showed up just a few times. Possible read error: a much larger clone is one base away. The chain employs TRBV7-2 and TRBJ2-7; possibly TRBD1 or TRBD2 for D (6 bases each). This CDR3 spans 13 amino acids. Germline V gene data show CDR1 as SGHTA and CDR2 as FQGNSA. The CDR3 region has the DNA TGTGCCAACAGCTTAGTAGGAGGGGGCGAGCAGTACTTC. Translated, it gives CANSLVGGGEQYF.

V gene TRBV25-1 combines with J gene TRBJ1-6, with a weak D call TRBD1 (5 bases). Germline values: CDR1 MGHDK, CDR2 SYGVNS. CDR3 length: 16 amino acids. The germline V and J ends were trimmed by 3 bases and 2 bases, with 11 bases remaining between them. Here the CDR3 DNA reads TGTGCCAGCAGTGATAGGGGACCCGCCTATAATTCACCCCTCCACTTT. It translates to CASSDRGPAYNSPLHF.

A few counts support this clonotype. DNA for the CDR3: TGTGCCAGCAGCCCCCCTGGAGTGGGACATAATTCACCCCTCCACTTT. As protein: CASSPPGVGHNSPLHF. The rearrangement links TRBV7-9 to TRBJ1-6, with a possible D match to TRBD1 (5 bases). Germline values: CDR1 SEHNR, CDR2 FQNEAQ (reference sequence). Trimming stripped 5 bases from V and 5 bases from J, with 16 bases between. The CDR3 runs to 16 residues.

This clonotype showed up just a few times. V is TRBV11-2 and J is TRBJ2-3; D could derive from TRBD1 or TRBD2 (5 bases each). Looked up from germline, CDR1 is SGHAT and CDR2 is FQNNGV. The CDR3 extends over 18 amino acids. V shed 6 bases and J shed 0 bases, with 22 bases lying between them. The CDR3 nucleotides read TGTGCCAGCAGGCCATTCCGGGACGGTCGGTCTAGCACAGATACGCAGTATTTT. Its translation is CASRPFRDGRSSTDTQYF.

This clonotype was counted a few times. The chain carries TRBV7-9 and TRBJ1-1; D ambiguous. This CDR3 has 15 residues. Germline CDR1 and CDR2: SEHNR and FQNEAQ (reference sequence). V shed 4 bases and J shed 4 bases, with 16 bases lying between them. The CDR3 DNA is TGTGCCAGCAGCTCATCGACCGGGGATCCCACTGAAGCTTTCTTT. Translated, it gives CASSSSTGDPTEAFF.

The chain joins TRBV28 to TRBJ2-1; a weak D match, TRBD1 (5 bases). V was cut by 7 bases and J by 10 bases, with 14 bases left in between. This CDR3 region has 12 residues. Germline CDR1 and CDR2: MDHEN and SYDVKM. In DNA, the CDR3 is TGTGCCAGCACCCTGGACATGGGGGAGCAGTTCTTC. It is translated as CASTLDMGEQFF.

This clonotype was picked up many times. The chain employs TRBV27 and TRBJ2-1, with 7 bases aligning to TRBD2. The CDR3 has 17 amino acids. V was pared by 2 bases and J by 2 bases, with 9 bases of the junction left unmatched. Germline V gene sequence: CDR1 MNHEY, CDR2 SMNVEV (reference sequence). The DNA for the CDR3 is TGTGCCAGCAGTTTAACGGCTAGCGGCGATGCCTACAATGAGCAGTTCTTC. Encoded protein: CASSLTASGDAYNEQFF.

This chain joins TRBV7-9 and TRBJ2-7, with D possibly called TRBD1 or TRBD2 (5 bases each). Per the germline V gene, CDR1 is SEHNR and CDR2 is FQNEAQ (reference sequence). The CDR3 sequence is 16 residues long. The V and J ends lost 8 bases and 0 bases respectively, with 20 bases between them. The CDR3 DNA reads TGTGCCAGCTTAGCAATAGGAGAGGGGAGCTCCTACGAGCAGTACTTC. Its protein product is CASLAIGEGSSYEQYF.

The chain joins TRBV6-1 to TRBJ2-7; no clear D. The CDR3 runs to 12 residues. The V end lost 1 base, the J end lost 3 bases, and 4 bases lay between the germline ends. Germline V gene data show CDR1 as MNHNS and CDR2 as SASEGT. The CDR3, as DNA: TGTGCCAGCAGTGAAGGGATCTACGAGCAGTACGTC. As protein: CASSEGIYEQYV.

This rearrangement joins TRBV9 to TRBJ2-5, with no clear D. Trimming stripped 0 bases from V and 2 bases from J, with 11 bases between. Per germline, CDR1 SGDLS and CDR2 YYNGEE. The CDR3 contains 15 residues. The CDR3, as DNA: TGTGCCAGCAGCGTAGACTCCGCCGCTCAAGAGACCCAGTACTTC. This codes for CASSVDSAAQETQYF.

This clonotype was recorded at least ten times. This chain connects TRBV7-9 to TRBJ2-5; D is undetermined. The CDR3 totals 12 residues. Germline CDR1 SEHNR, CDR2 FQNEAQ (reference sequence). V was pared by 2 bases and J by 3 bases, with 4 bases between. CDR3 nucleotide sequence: TGTGCCAGCAGCTTATTAGAAGAGACCCAGTACTTC. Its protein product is CASSLLEETQYF.

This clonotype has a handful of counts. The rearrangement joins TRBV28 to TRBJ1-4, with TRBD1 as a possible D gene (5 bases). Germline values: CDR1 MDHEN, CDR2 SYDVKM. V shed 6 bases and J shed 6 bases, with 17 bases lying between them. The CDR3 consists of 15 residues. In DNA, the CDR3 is TGTGCCAGCAGCCCACAGGCATTCAGCCATGAAAAACTGTTTTTT. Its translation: CASSPQAFSHEKLFF.

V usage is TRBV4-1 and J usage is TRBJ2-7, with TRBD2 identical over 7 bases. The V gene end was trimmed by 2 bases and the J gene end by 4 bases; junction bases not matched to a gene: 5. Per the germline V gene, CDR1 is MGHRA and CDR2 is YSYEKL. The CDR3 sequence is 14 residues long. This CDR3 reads CASSQTRGRYEQYV. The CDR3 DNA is TGCGCCAGCAGCCAAACGCGGGGGAGGTACGAGCAGTACGTC.

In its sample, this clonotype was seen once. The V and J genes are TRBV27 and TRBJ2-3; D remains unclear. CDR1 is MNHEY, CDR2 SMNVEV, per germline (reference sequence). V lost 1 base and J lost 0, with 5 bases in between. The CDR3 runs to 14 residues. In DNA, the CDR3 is TGTGCCAGCAGTTTATTCCCGAGCACAGATACGCAGTATTTT. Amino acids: CASSLFPSTDTQYF.

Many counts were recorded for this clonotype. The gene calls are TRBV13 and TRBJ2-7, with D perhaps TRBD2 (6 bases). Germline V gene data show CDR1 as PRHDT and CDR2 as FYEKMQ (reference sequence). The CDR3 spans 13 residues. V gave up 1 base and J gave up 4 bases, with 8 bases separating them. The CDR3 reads CASSLASGYEQYF. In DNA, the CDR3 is TGTGCCAGCAGCTTAGCCAGCGGGTACGAGCAGTACTTC.

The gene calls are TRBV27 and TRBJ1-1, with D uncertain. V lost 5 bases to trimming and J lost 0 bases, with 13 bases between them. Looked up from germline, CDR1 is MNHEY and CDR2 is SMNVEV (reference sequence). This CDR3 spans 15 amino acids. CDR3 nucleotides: TGTGCCAGCAGTAAATCCCTCCTGTTGAACACTGAAGCTTTCTTT. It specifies CASSKSLLLNTEAFF.

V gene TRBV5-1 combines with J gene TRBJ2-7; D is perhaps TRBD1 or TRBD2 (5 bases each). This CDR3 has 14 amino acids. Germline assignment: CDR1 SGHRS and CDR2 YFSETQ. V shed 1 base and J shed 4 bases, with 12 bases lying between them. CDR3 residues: CASSLRGGTYEQYF. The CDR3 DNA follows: TGCGCCAGCAGCTTGCGGGGTGGGACGTACGAGCAGTACTTC.